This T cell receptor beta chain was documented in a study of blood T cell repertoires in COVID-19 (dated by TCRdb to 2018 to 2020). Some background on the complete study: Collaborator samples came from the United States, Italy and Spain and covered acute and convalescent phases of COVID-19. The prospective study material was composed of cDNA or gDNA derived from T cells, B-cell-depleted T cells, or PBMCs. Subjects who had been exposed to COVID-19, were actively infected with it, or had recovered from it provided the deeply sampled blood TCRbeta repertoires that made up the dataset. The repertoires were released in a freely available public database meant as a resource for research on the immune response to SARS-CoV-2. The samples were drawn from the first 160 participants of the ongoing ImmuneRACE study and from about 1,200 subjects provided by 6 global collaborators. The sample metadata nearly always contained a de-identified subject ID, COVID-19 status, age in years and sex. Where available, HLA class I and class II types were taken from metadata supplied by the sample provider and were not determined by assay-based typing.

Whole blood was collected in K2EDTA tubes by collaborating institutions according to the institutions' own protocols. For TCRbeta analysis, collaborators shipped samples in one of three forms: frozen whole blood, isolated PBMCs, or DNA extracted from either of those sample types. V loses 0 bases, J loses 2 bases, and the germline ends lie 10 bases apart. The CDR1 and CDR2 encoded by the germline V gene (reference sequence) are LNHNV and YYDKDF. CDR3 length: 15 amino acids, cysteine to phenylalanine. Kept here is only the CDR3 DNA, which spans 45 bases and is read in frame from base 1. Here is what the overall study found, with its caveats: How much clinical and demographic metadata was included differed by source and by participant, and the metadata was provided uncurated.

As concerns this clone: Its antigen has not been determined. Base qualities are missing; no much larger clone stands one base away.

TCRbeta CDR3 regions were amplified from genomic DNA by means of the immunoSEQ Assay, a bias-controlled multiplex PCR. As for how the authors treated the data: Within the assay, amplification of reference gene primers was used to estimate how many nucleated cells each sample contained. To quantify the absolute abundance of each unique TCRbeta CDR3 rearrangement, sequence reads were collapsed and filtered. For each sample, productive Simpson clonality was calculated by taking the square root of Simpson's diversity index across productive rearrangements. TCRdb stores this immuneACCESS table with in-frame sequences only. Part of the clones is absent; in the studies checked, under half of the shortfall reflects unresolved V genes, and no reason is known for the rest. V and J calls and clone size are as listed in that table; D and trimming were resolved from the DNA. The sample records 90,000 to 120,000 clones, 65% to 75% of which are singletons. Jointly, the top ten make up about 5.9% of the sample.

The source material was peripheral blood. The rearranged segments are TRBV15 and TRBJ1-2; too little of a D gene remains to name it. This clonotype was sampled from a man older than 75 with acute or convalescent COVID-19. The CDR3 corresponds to CATSRDLGGNYGYTF. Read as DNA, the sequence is TGTGCCACCAGCAGAGATCTCGGAGGCAACTATGGCTACACCTTC.